This T cell receptor (beta chain) came from a study of blood T cell repertoires in COVID-19. Germline V gene data show CDR1 as MNHEY and CDR2 as SMNVEV (reference sequence). V gave up 5 bases and J gave up 4 bases; unmatched junction bases: 8. The CDR3 covers 16 residues. This table comes from immunoSEQ multiplex PCR, and its TCRdb copy is limited to in-frame clones, with some not included. The sample includes 200,000 to 300,000 clones, about 82% of them seen just once. What was sequenced was peripheral blood. This clonotype originated in a woman aged 55-70 years with active or convalescent COVID-19. The chain links TRBV27 to TRBJ2-1; 10 nucleotides line up with TRBD1. CDR3 nucleotide sequence: TGTGCCAGCAGTACCCCCCGGGACAGGGGATACAATGAGCAGTTCTTC. Protein: CASSTPRDRGYNEQFF.